Following are 9 T cell receptor beta chains from one sample sequenced in a study of T cells expressing NK-cell markers. From the 5' RACE reads, TCRdb lists one entry per CDR3 protein and no DNA. The repertoire shows about 460,000 distinct CDR3 sequences; the top ten hold around 1.4%. The sequenced material came from blood T cells: a sorted CD56 or NKG2C T cell subset, CD4+ or CD8+ T cells, or bulk PBMC T cells (not recorded which). These receptors all come from a woman in her 50s in good health.

The chain couples TRBV9 to TRBJ2-3; TCRdb picks TRBD2, but there is no DNA to check that call. Germline V gives CDR1 SGDLS, CDR2 YYNGEE. The CDR3 runs 14 residues. The CDR3 region is CASTPGLGTDTQYF.

The chain combines TRBV5-5 with TRBJ2-2. CDR1 and CDR2 from the germline V gene are SGHKS and YYEKEE (reference sequence). The CDR3 has 15 residues. The CDR3 spells CASSKSELDTGELFF.

The V call is TRBV20-1, the J call TRBJ1-1. The CDR3 contains 14 residues. Germline lookup yields CDR1 DFQATT and CDR2 SNEGSKA (reference sequence). The CDR3 is CSARAVWAGTEAFF.

The rearrangement uses TRBV15 and TRBJ2-1. Germline loops: CDR1 LNHNV, CDR2 YYDKDF (reference sequence). The CDR3 is made up of 14 amino acids. CDR3 protein: CATRMGSSYNEQFF.

This chain links TRBV4-1 with TRBJ2-5; TCRdb lists TRBD1, though no DNA is available to test this call. The germline gives CDR1 MGHRA, CDR2 YSYEKL. This CDR3 comprises 16 residues. The CDR3 loop is CASSPAEQAYVETQYF.

CDR3 residues: CASSLVGTEKETQYF. This chain links TRBV11-2 with TRBJ2-5; checking the TCRdb D call of TRBD1 is not possible without DNA. CDR3 length: 15 amino acids. The germline V gene has CDR1 SGHAT and CDR2 FQNNGV.

The V call is TRBV12-3 or TRBV12-4, the J call TRBJ1-1. CDR3 length: 13 residues. The CDR3 is CASKREGFTEAFF.

CDR3: CASSPLRRDGELFF. The rearrangement links TRBV18 to TRBJ2-2; TCRdb returns TRBD2, unconfirmable since there is no DNA. CDR3 length: 14 amino acids. The germline CDR1 and CDR2 sequences are KGHSH and LQKENI.

The V call is TRBV6-6, the J call TRBJ1-2; checking the TCRdb D call of TRBD1 is not possible without DNA. The CDR3 is 12 amino acids. From germline, CDR1 is MNHNY and CDR2 SVGAGI (reference sequence). This chain's CDR3 is CASMDREYGYTF.